A single sample gave rise to the 27 T cell receptor beta chains below, sequenced in a study of cytomegalovirus exposure and HLA in healthy donors. This PCR relied on a set of 60 Vbeta primers and 13 Jbeta primers. Assay used: immunoSEQ multiplex PCR; TCRdb lists only in-frame clones, some missing. There are 200,000 or so clones in the sample, with approximately 0.74% held by the top ten. The specimen sequenced was PBMCs. The origin of the receptors is a boy younger than 18 in good health and CMV-seronegative.

The chain is built from TRBV7-2 and TRBJ1-1; 8 bases align to TRBD1. The CDR3 covers 14 residues. The germline V gene has CDR1 SGHTA and CDR2 FQGNSA. Trimming cost V 5 bases and J 1 base; bases outside gene matches: 3. CDR3 nucleotide sequence: TGTGCCAGCAGCCGGGACAGGAGGAACACTGAAGCTTTCTTT. It codes for CASSRDRRNTEAFF.

J is TRBJ1-2 and V is TRBV9, with 7 bases lining up with TRBD1. The germline gives CDR1 SGDLS, CDR2 YYNGEE. V shed 0 bases, J shed 3 bases, and the junction held 5 bases outside the gene matches. This CDR3 is 15 amino acids long. The CDR3 nucleotides are TGTGCCAGCAGCGTAGTCGGGCAGGGGGACTATGGCTACACCTTC. Amino acid sequence: CASSVVGQGDYGYTF. The variable domain in full, with the rest retrieved from reference TRBV9 and TRBJ1-2, is DSGVTQTPKHLITATGQRVTLRCSPRSGDLSVYWYQQSLDQGLQFLIQYYNGEERAKGNILERFSAQQFPDLHSELNLSSLELGDSALYFCASSVVGQGDYGYTFGSGTRLTVV.

This chain connects TRBV30 to TRBJ2-1, with TRBD2 matching 9 bases. This CDR3 has 14 amino acids. The J segment lost 8 bases and the V segment lost 2 bases, leaving 7 bases of the junction unmatched. Germline loops: CDR1 GTSNPN, CDR2 SVGIG (reference sequence). CDR3 sequence (DNA): TGTGCCTGGAGTAGGCGGGGGGGCCCTGATGAGCAGTTCTTC. It is translated as CAWSRRGGPDEQFF.

V usage is TRBV19 and J usage is TRBJ2-3; 10 bases match TRBD2. V lost 4 bases to trimming and J lost 0 bases; unmatched junction nucleotides: 4. Germline V gives CDR1 LNHDA, CDR2 SQIVND (reference sequence). The CDR3 runs 16 residues. The CDR3 DNA sequence: TGTGCCAGTAGTACCTTAGCGGGGGGAAGCACAGATACGCAGTATTTT. Encoded protein: CASSTLAGGSTDTQYF.

This chain uses TRBV5-4 with TRBJ2-1; D is unclear. The CDR3 is 15 residues long. The V end was cut by 3 bases, the J end by 0 bases, with 10 bases between. Germline-derived CDR1 and CDR2 are SGHNT and YYREEE (reference sequence). The CDR3 sequence is CASSSSSGSYNEQFF. For the CDR3, the DNA is TGTGCCAGCAGCTCCTCTAGTGGCTCCTACAATGAGCAGTTCTTC.

The chain links TRBV6-5 to TRBJ2-1, with D possibly TRBD2 on 6 matching bases. The V gene lost 0 bases and the J gene lost 9 bases, with 18 bases spanning the gap. The CDR3 consists of 16 residues. CDR1 and CDR2 (germline): MNHEY, SVGAGI. CDR3 sequence (DNA): TGTGCCAGCAGTTACTCTATAGGACTACCTCCCTCTGAGCAGTTCTTC. It yields the protein CASSYSIGLPPSEQFF.

The chain carries TRBV28 and TRBJ2-7, with TRBD1 matching 12 bases. V lost 9 bases to trimming and J lost 3 bases; unmatched junction nucleotides: 24. Germline CDR1 reads MDHEN; CDR2 reads SYDVKM. CDR3 length equals 20 residues. CDR3 loop: CARYPDPPGQGAHGIYEQYF. CDR3 nucleotide sequence: TGTGCCAGATACCCCGATCCCCCGGGACAGGGGGCGCACGGTATCTACGAGCAGTACTTC.

This sequence joins TRBV27 and TRBJ1-2; D unresolved. V was trimmed by 0 bases and J by 10 bases, leaving 12 bases between them. Per the germline V gene, CDR1 is MNHEY and CDR2 is SMNVEV (reference sequence). The CDR3 loop spans 13 amino acids. CDR3 coding DNA: TGTGCCAGCAGTTTATCGCCACGACATGACTACACCTTC. It translates to CASSLSPRHDYTF.

The V gene is TRBV7-6, the J gene TRBJ2-2; weak D call: TRBD1 (6 bases). Germline CDR1 is SGHVS and CDR2 is FNYEAQ. V shed 11 bases and J shed 4 bases, with 29 bases lying between them. The CDR3 is 18 residues long. This CDR3 reads CAVFSPETKDRSTGELFF. The DNA for the CDR3 is TGTGCCGTATTTTCCCCCGAAACAAAGGACAGAAGCACCGGGGAGCTGTTTTTT.

This chain connects TRBV7-3 to TRBJ2-3; 8 nucleotides agree with TRBD2. Germline V lookup: CDR1 SGHTA, CDR2 FQGTGA. The CDR3 runs to 15 residues. V shed 2 bases, J shed 5 bases, and the junction held 6 bases outside the gene matches. For the CDR3, the DNA is TGTGCCAGCAGCTTATCCGGGGGGGGTGGAGATACGCAGTATTTT. The encoded protein is CASSLSGGGGDTQYF.

The chain links TRBV2 to TRBJ2-7, with D possibly being TRBD2 (5 bases). The CDR3 length is 15 residues. V gave up 8 bases and J gave up 3 bases, with 20 bases separating them. Germline V gene sequence: CDR1 SNHLY, CDR2 FYNNEI. This CDR3 is CASSGSERIFYEQYF. The CDR3, as DNA: TGTGCCAGCTCGGGGTCGGAGCGTATTTTCTACGAGCAGTACTTC.

The chain uses TRBV5-1 and TRBJ2-1; D unresolved. CDR1 and CDR2 from the germline V gene are SGHRS and YFSETQ. V lost 2 bases, J lost 0 bases, and 9 bases lay in between. This CDR3 spans 15 amino acids. Written as DNA, the CDR3 is TGCGCCAGCAGCTTAGAGAGAAGCTCCTACAATGAGCAGTTCTTC. Protein sequence: CASSLERSSYNEQFF. The variable domain in full, with the rest retrieved from reference TRBV5-1 and TRBJ2-1, is KAGVTQTPRYLIKTRGQQVTLSCSPISGHRSVSWYQQTPGQGLQFLFEYFSETQRNKGNFPGRFSGRQFSNSRSEMNVSTLELGDSALYLCASSLERSSYNEQFFGPGTRLTVL.

The V gene is TRBV7-8, the J gene TRBJ1-2; 7 bases map to TRBD1. CDR1 SGHVS and CDR2 FQNEAQ come from the germline V gene. The CDR3 loop spans 16 amino acids. Trimming cost V 5 bases and J 3 bases; bases outside gene matches: 12. This CDR3 reads CASSHRDSGDHYGYTF. The CDR3 DNA follows: TGTGCCAGCAGCCACAGGGACAGCGGAGACCACTATGGCTACACCTTC.

The chain combines TRBV4-1 with TRBJ1-3; D gene ambiguous. CDR1 and CDR2 from the germline V gene are MGHRA and YSYEKL. The CDR3 runs 16 residues. The V and J ends lost 0 bases and 0 bases respectively, with 9 bases between them. The CDR3 bases are TGCGCCAGCAGCCAAGAGTCCGAGAGCTCTGGAAACACCATATATTTT. This sequence encodes CASSQESESSGNTIYF.

The chain links TRBV4-1 to TRBJ2-1, with D possibly matching TRBD2 (5 bases). The CDR3 runs 17 residues. Germline lookup yields CDR1 MGHRA and CDR2 YSYEKL. V lost 5 bases and J 0 bases, leaving 17 bases between the germline ends. The CDR3 nucleotides read TGCGCCAGCAGCTTCCGACCCCTAGGGAGCTCCTACAATGAGCAGTTCTTC. This sequence encodes CASSFRPLGSSYNEQFF.

The chain combines TRBV5-4 with TRBJ2-1; TRBD2 might be the D (5 bases). Between the trimmed V and J ends, which lost 4 bases and 2 bases, there was a span of 13 bases. The V gene's germline CDR1 is SGHNT and CDR2 YYREEE (reference sequence). The CDR3 runs 15 residues. The CDR3 reads CASSTDGVTYNEQFF. The DNA for the CDR3 is TGTGCCAGCAGCACCGACGGGGTAACCTACAATGAGCAGTTCTTC.

The V gene is TRBV5-1, the J gene TRBJ1-1; 11 bases agree with TRBD1. With 3 bases clipped from V and 4 bases from J, the junction kept 2 bases outside the gene matches. The CDR3 runs 14 residues. Germline V CDR1 and CDR2: SGHRS, YFSETQ. CDR3 in DNA: TGCGCCAGCAGCTCCGGACAGGGGGCCACTGAAGCTTTCTTT. Its translation is CASSSGQGATEAFF.

The genes are TRBV6-1 and TRBJ1-1; D is uncertain. The V end lost 9 bases, the J end lost 1 base, and 12 bases lay between the germline ends. The V gene's germline CDR1 is MNHNS and CDR2 SASEGT. This CDR3 comprises 13 residues. CDR3: CASMGLPNTEAFF. CDR3 DNA: TGTGCCAGTATGGGCCTGCCGAACACTGAAGCTTTCTTT.

This CDR3 reads CASAPVGGYEQYF. The CDR3 nucleotides are TGTGCCAGTGCCCCGGTAGGGGGCTACGAGCAGTACTTC. J is TRBJ2-7 and V is TRBV19, with D possibly TRBD1 on 6 matching bases. From germline, CDR1 is LNHDA and CDR2 SQIVND (reference sequence). Trimming removed 8 bases at V and 3 bases at J, with 14 bases between. The CDR3 runs to 13 residues.

CDR3 bases: TGTGCCAGCAGCTCTAGTCCTAGCGGGGGACAGAAGTACTTC. Amino acids: CASSSSPSGGQKYF. The chain joins TRBV7-6 to TRBJ2-5; TRBD2 matches at 10 bases. This CDR3 comprises 14 residues. V lost 4 bases and J lost 12; bases outside the gene matches: 11. Germline V CDR1 and CDR2: SGHVS, FNYEAQ.

The CDR3 here is CASSYRSTATGELFF. The DNA for the CDR3 is TGTGCCAGCAGTTACCGCTCAACAGCCACCGGGGAGCTGTTTTTT. The chain links TRBV6-5 to TRBJ2-2; D is unresolved. CDR1 and CDR2 from the germline V gene are MNHEY and SVGAGI. CDR3 length equals 15 residues. Trimming cost V 2 bases and J 4 bases, with 11 bases left between them.

The CDR3 sequence: CAWSVQGGESYEQYF. As DNA, the CDR3 is TGTGCCTGGAGTGTACAAGGGGGGGAGTCCTACGAGCAGTACTTC. The rearrangement uses TRBV30 and TRBJ2-7; D may be TRBD2 (7 bases). This CDR3 contains 15 residues. Germline CDR1 and CDR2: GTSNPN and SVGIG (reference sequence). V dropped 0 bases and J dropped 1 base, with 13 bases sitting between them.

This rearrangement joins TRBV4-1 to TRBJ1-5, with a weak D call TRBD1 (6 bases). Trimming took 0 bases from V and 7 from J, leaving 13 bases between them. CDR1 is MGHRA and CDR2 is YSYEKL in the germline V gene. The CDR3 consists of 15 residues. CDR3 DNA: TGCGCCAGCAGCCAAGAAGGGGGAACGGGACAGCCCCAGCATTTT. This encodes CASSQEGGTGQPQHF.

V gene TRBV10-3 combines with J gene TRBJ1-1; D is undetermined. This CDR3 has 14 amino acids. V lost 7 bases, J lost 6 bases, and 18 bases lay in between. CDR1 is ENHRY and CDR2 is SYGVKD in the germline V gene. Here the CDR3 DNA reads TGTGCCATCACGGCAGCATCGGCAGGCGCTGAAGCTTTCTTT. It specifies CAITAASAGAEAFF.

This sequence joins TRBV4-3 and TRBJ1-1; D possibly corresponds to TRBD1 (5 bases). The germline V gene encodes CDR1 LGHNA and CDR2 YSLEER. This CDR3 spans 17 amino acids. Trimming shortened V by 1 base and J by 0 bases, and 15 bases separated the two germline ends. In DNA form, the CDR3 reads TGCGCCAGCAGCCAAGCCGCCGGGGGGATTATGAACACTGAAGCTTTCTTT. Translated: CASSQAAGGIMNTEAFF.

This chain links TRBV4-3 with TRBJ1-4; no clear D gene. This CDR3 is built from 15 residues. Germline CDR1 is LGHNA and CDR2 is YSLEER. V lost 4 bases and J 0 bases, leaving 9 bases between the germline ends. The CDR3 here is CASSPRAATNEKLFF. The CDR3 DNA sequence: TGCGCCAGCAGCCCGAGGGCTGCAACTAATGAAAAACTGTTTTTT.

V and J are TRBV19 and TRBJ1-1; tentatively, D is TRBD1 (6 bases). The CDR3 contains 13 residues. Germline V gene lookup returns CDR1 LNHDA and CDR2 SQIVND (reference sequence). DNA for the CDR3: TGTGCTGCCCGAGGACAGATGAACACTGAAGCTTTCTTT. Amino acid sequence: CAARGQMNTEAFF.